Below, 15 T cell receptor beta chains from the same sample are listed, as sequenced in a study of OX40 agonist ivuxolimab in advanced cancers. The data were produced by immunoSEQ multiplex PCR, yet TCRdb's version contains in-frame clones alone and is incomplete. The data contain almost 50,000 clones, around nine tenths of them singletons. The source material was CD4+ or CD8+ T cells sorted from blood, sampled in a trial of the OX40 agonist ivuxolimab. All receptors come from an adult with an advanced solid tumor such as melanoma, head and neck, liver or kidney cancer.

The CDR3 spells CAGPSFGAFF. CDR3 DNA: TGTGCCGGTCCATCATTTGGAGCTTTCTTT. This rearrangement joins TRBV28 to TRBJ1-1, with D uncertain. V lost 11 bases and J 10 bases, leaving 14 bases between the germline ends. CDR1 and CDR2 (germline): MDHEN, SYDVKM. The CDR3 is made up of 10 amino acids.

This clone was found once. The V call is TRBV6-5, the J call TRBJ1-2, with 9 bases that match TRBD1. The CDR3 spans 15 residues. CDR1 MNHEY and CDR2 SVGAGI come from the germline V gene. Unmatched junction bases numbered 8, after V lost 2 bases and J lost 7 bases. CDR3 sequence reads: CASSYGGQGGAGYTF. The CDR3, as DNA: TGTGCCAGCAGTTACGGGGGACAGGGAGGCGCTGGCTACACCTTC.

The chain is built from TRBV15 and TRBJ2-6; D remains ambiguous. Germline-derived CDR1 and CDR2 are LNHNV and YYDKDF (reference sequence). V dropped 6 bases and J dropped 1 base, with 16 bases sitting between them. The CDR3 loop spans 17 amino acids. The CDR3 nucleotides read TGTGCCACCAGAAACCCATATGACGCATCTGGGGCCAACGTCCTGACTTTC. Protein product: CATRNPYDASGANVLTF.

The chain uses TRBV18 and TRBJ1-1, with 9 bases identical to TRBD1. The length of the CDR3 is 16 residues. The germline V gene has CDR1 KGHSH and CDR2 LQKENI. V dropped 1 base and J dropped 6; count of bases not matched to a gene: 9. DNA of the CDR3: TGTGCCAGCTCACCACGACCCCCCGGGACAGGGTCTGAAGCTTTCTTT. Its protein is CASSPRPPGTGSEAFF.

The chain is built from TRBV6-1 and TRBJ1-2; no clear D gene. The germline V gene encodes CDR1 MNHNS and CDR2 SASEGT. Trimming left V 1 base short and J 4 bases short, with 13 bases between. The CDR3 consists of 15 residues. CDR3 amino acids: CASSEEGGGGYGYTF. The CDR3 coding sequence is TGTGCCAGCAGTGAAGAAGGAGGCGGCGGCTATGGCTACACCTTC.

The V gene is TRBV7-9, the J gene TRBJ2-2; TRBD1 is a possible D gene (5 bases). Germline CDR1 is SEHNR and CDR2 is FQNEAQ (reference sequence). V was cut by 5 bases and J by 6 bases, with 10 bases left in between. The CDR3 has 13 amino acids. The CDR3 nucleotides are TGTGCCAGCAGCGGCAGGGTTGCCGGGGAGCTGTTTTTT. This codes for CASSGRVAGELFF.

CDR3 region: CASSLQGGNYGYTF. In DNA form, the CDR3 reads TGCGCCAGCAGCCTCCAAGGGGGGAACTATGGCTACACCTTC. This sequence joins TRBV4-3 and TRBJ1-2, with D possibly being TRBD1 (6 bases). The germline gives CDR1 LGHNA, CDR2 YSLEER. This CDR3 region has 14 residues. V dropped 4 bases and J dropped 2 bases, with 11 bases sitting between them.

In its sample, this clone was seen a few times. The J gene is TRBJ2-1, the V gene TRBV5-1; TRBD2 matches at 8 bases. The germline gives CDR1 SGHRS, CDR2 YFSETQ. The CDR3 consists of 15 residues. V lost 0 bases and J lost 4; bases outside the gene matches: 3. In DNA form, the CDR3 reads TGCGCCAGCAGCTTGGTGGCGGGAGGATACAATGAGCAGTTCTTC. Translation gives CASSLVAGGYNEQFF. Based on the CDR3 plus reference TRBV5-1 and TRBJ2-1, the full variable domain is KAGVTQTPRYLIKTRGQQVTLSCSPISGHRSVSWYQQTPGQGLQFLFEYFSETQRNKGNFPGRFSGRQFSNSRSEMNVSTLELGDSALYLCASSLVAGGYNEQFFGPGTRLTVL.

The V call is TRBV10-3, the J call TRBJ2-1; the match to TRBD2 covers 7 bases. The CDR3 spans 14 residues. The germline V gene encodes CDR1 ENHRY and CDR2 SYGVKD. V shed 7 bases and J 2 bases; nucleotides not matched to a gene: 5. For the CDR3, the DNA is TGTGCCATCACCACGGGGGGAACCTACAATGAGCAGTTCTTC. Translation gives CAITTGGTYNEQFF.

This clone was detected only a few times. The rearrangement uses TRBV11-3 and TRBJ1-4; D is possibly TRBD1 (5 bases). The ends were cut back, 1 base at V and 6 bases at J, with 9 bases in the middle. This CDR3 region has 14 residues. Germline V CDR1 and CDR2: SGHNT, YENEEA. CDR3 amino acids: CASSLGGSDEKLFF. The CDR3 coding sequence is TGTGCCAGCAGCTTAGGGGGCTCGGATGAAAAACTGTTTTTT.

This rearrangement joins TRBV7-2 to TRBJ2-5; D may be TRBD1 or TRBD2 (5 bases each). V was clipped by 5 bases and J by 5 bases, with 18 bases between them. Germline-derived CDR1 and CDR2 are SGHTA and FQGNSA. This CDR3 comprises 15 residues. The CDR3 DNA follows: TGTGCCAGCAGCCTGGGACCTAGTCTGGTGGAGACCCAGTACTTC. It encodes CASSLGPSLVETQYF.

This clone was found once. One end of the junction varies from germline; a read error may be responsible. Other DNA sequences of this sample code for an identical CDR3. The V gene is TRBV5-4, the J gene TRBJ1-1; D call uncertain. Per the germline V gene, CDR1 is SGHNT and CDR2 is YYREEE (reference sequence). There are 13 residues in the CDR3. In DNA, the CDR3 is TGTGCCAGCAGCACGCGGGGTAACCCTGAAGCCTTCTTT. Amino acids: CASSTRGNPEAFF.

J is TRBJ2-7 and V is TRBV7-9, with D hard to call. The germline V gene has CDR1 SEHNR and CDR2 FQNEAQ (reference sequence). The CDR3 has 13 amino acids. Trimming took off 3 bases at V and 2 bases at J, with 8 bases between the two ends. This CDR3 is CASSFGSTYEQYF. Written as DNA, the CDR3 is TGTGCCAGCAGCTTCGGGTCAACCTACGAGCAGTACTTC.

This chain connects TRBV2 to TRBJ1-4; no definite D call. CDR1 and CDR2 (germline): SNHLY, FYNNEI. The V and J ends lost 4 bases and 0 bases respectively, with 9 bases between them. The CDR3 is 15 amino acids. Here the CDR3 DNA reads TGTGCCAGCAGTGGTCAGAGCGCAACTAATGAAAAACTGTTTTTT. The encoded protein is CASSGQSATNEKLFF.

The chain has TRBV7-2 and TRBJ2-3; 7 bases map to TRBD2. CDR1 is SGHTA, CDR2 FQGNSA, per germline. CDR3 length: 15 amino acids. Losses at the gene ends were 6 bases for V and 4 bases for J; bases not matched to a gene: 10. CDR3 protein: CASRPGLVSADTQYF. In DNA form, the CDR3 reads TGTGCCAGCAGACCTGGACTAGTTAGCGCAGATACGCAGTATTTT.